Below, 2 T cell receptor beta chains from the same sample are listed, as sequenced in a study of blood T cell repertoires in COVID-19. TCRdb keeps only in-frame clones here, not all; method: immunoSEQ multiplex PCR. This sample has roughly 100,000 clones, with around 74% found just once. Material: peripheral blood. The origin of the receptors is a woman between 65 and 79 years old with acute or convalescent COVID-19.

The V gene is TRBV10-2, the J gene TRBJ1-6; no firm D call. Trimming left V 3 bases short and J 6 bases short, with 3 bases between. This CDR3 comprises 12 residues. CDR1 is WSHSY, CDR2 SAAADI, per germline. CDR3 DNA: TGCGCCAGCAGTGACAGTAATTCACCCCTCCACTTT. Its protein is CASSDSNSPLHF.

This clone was seen at least ten times. A read error may account for a junction end that differs from germline. CDR3 in amino acids: CPSLSRWGGRGGEQYF. The DNA of the CDR3 is TGCCCCAGCTTGAGCCGTTGGGGGGGCCGGGGGGGGGAGCAGTACTTC. The chain joins TRBV5-1 to TRBJ2-7; 8 bases map to TRBD2. This CDR3 region has 16 residues. Germline values: CDR1 SGHRS, CDR2 YFSETQ.